The entry that follows covers one T cell receptor beta chain sequence. Only a few counts were recorded for this clone. No antigen is known for it. Base qualities are missing; no much larger clone stands one base away. TCR CDR3 regions were amplified from genomic DNA by multiplex PCR using the deep immunoSEQ assay. Genomic DNA extracted from each cell subset was distributed evenly over all wells of several immunoSEQ 96-well plates, and each plate served as one replicate. Each replicate PCR for unsorted PBMC received around 330 ng genomic DNA, equal to 30,000 to 35,000 T cell genomes. Ten immunoSEQ deep assay plates were used to sequence the unsorted PBMC genomic DNA. The purified libraries were quantified using a Qubit 3.0 fluorometer, sized with a Bioanalyzer 2100, and then quantified again using the KAPA Library Quantification kit. Each immunoSEQ 96-well plate was sequenced on its own single-read 150-cycle Illumina NextSeq 550 flow cell. As for the original processing: The immunoSEQ output contained only junctional sequences without quality scores, so filtering could not match that applied to full-length reads. Sequences were annotated with PyIR, a Python wrapper for IgBLAST v1.9, and V/J genes and CDR3 were assigned using IMGT germline references. Reads with weak V/J assignments (E-value above 1e-6), missing CDR3, stop codons, out-of-frame junctions, or ambiguous translated residues were removed. V3J clonotypes were defined as sequences sharing the same inferred V gene, J gene, and CDR3 amino acid sequence. Percentage overlap between repertoires was computed as shared unique clonotypes divided by the size of the smaller repertoire. Richness of each repertoire was evaluated using RTK rarefaction, the Chao1 estimator, and Recon v2.1 estimates of unobserved clonotypes. Drawn from immuneACCESS, this table holds only the in-frame rearrangements with V and J called that TCRdb kept. Clones are partly lost; checked studies trace under half to an unresolved V gene and leave the rest unexplained. V, J and clone size reflect that table, while D and trimming were determined from the DNA. The sample records around 430,000 clones, roughly 77% of which are singletons. Around 13% of the sample belongs to the ten largest clones.

Healthy HIV-negative adults with no recently reported acute infections or vaccinations were included as donors. Every donor was a Caucasian adult living in Nashville, Tennessee, USA. For unsorted samples, 75 million to 100 million PBMCs were counted and genomic DNA was extracted with the QIAamp DNA Blood Mini kit. After blood collection by leukapheresis, PBMCs were isolated using Ficoll-Histopaque density gradient centrifugation and then cryopreserved in the vapor phase of liquid nitrogen. This record comes from a study of shared clonotypes between healthy human individuals (dated by TCRdb to between 2020 and 2021). For the wider study: A couple of women and three men aged 18 to 49 years were included in the cohort. To estimate repertoire size and how much clonotype sharing occurs between individuals, the study deeply sequenced the blood TCR repertoires of five healthy adults. Libraries were prepared and TCR repertoires were sequenced by different laboratories using diverse techniques, in order to increase sequencing depth and limit assay-specific biases. Between about 0.8 and 9 billion PBMCs per donor were obtained by leukapheresis.

Broader findings and caveats from the paper: Sampling was restricted to blood, and TCR repertoires in tissue are likely to differ from TCR repertoires in blood. Pairwise subsampling indicated that sequencing depth was expected to affect the degree of clonotype sharing among donors. Because the study included only a small number of donors, the genetic and exposure-history diversity represented was limited.

The sequence was collected from a woman in her 40s in good health. Some clones in this sample may be carry-over from other donors' samples. The sequencing sample was made of PBMCs.

For the CDR3, the sequence is CASSLSGRLAGGLEFF. Read as DNA, the sequence is TGTGCCAGCAGTTTAAGTGGTCGGCTAGCGGGGGGCTTGGAGTTCTTC. The V gene is TRBV28 and the J gene is TRBJ2-1, with 11 bases matching TRBD2. The germline V gene yields MDHEN for CDR1 and SYDVKM for CDR2. Including cysteine and phenylalanine, the CDR3 has 16 amino acids. The kept DNA is CDR3 alone, 48 bases in frame from the first base. Germline trimming: 2 bases from V, 14 bases from J; junction bases outside gene matches: 14.